This T cell receptor (beta chain) was documented in a study of cytomegalovirus exposure and HLA in healthy donors. Study-level results: As immune exposure information, only CMV serostatus was available. The authors reported that TCR beta sequences could predict HLA-A and HLA-B alleles. These predictions were accurate for most subjects in the first cohort. A few CMV-associated chains were confirmed in vitro to be specific for CMV antigens.

Vbeta (60) and Jbeta (13) primers were used in the PCR. Assay used: immunoSEQ multiplex PCR; TCRdb lists only in-frame clones, some missing. The sample yields about 160,000 clones, roughly 76% seen once. Unmatched junction bases numbered 28, after V lost 7 bases and J lost 6 bases. The germline V gene has CDR1 MNHEY and CDR2 SMNVEV (reference sequence). There are 20 residues in the CDR3. Worth noting for this clone: Its antigen is unknown.

Sequenced material: PBMCs. This sequence joins TRBV27 and TRBJ1-1, with 8 bases fitting TRBD1. This receptor was identified in a woman between 50 and 59 years old in good health and CMV-seronegative. The CDR3 sequence is CASKITGTKGQGGGKAEAFF. The CDR3 DNA reads TGTGCCAGCAAGATCACCGGGACGAAAGGACAGGGTGGAGGTAAGGCTGAAGCTTTCTTT.